The entry that follows covers one TCR beta chain sequence. The sample is drawn from a study of control samples from healthy donors and cancer patients. Clones were read by immunoSEQ multiplex PCR, and TCRdb kept only the in-frame ones, dropping some. The table shows around 85,000 clones, with 85% to 90% occurring only once. V lost 0 bases and J lost 4, with 10 bases in between. Germline V gives CDR1 MNHNS, CDR2 SASEGT. The CDR3 loop spans 15 amino acids. Sequencing was performed on blood. This chain uses TRBV6-1 with TRBJ1-5; D is possibly TRBD1 (6 bases). This clonotype was obtained from a woman aged 55 to 70 in good health. The CDR3 protein is CASSEAGTRNQPQHF. CDR3 sequence (DNA): TGTGCCAGCAGTGAAGCCGGGACACGTAATCAGCCCCAGCATTTT.